This T cell receptor beta chain is from a study of fetal regulatory T cell absence and autoimmunity. Across the whole study: IPEX patients had exocrine pancreas autoimmunity without clinical diabetes. Study results and limitations: Broadly similar TRB gene family usage was seen in pancreas and cord blood.

Sequenced by immunoSEQ multiplex PCR; TCRdb stores in-frame clones only, minus some. Altogether around 100,000 clones are present, less than 80% being singletons, with the ten largest covering less than 2.5%. This CDR3 has 17 residues. With 0 bases clipped from V and 2 bases from J, the junction kept 5 bases outside the gene matches. Germline values: CDR1 SGHRS, CDR2 YFSETQ. For this clone: Its specificity is unknown.

What was sequenced was pancreas tissue. The origin of this receptor is a male donor with IPEX syndrome. The V and J genes are TRBV5-1 and TRBJ2-1; TRBD2 matches 10 bases. CDR3 sequence (DNA): TGCGCCAGCAGCTTGGAACTAGCGGGAATCACCTACAATGAGCAGTTCTTC. Encoded protein: CASSLELAGITYNEQFF.